This TCR beta chain appears in the sequencing data of a study of long-term antiretroviral therapy in people with HIV. Study summary: The immediate-ART recommendation dates to 2015, and the earliest samples predate it by about a decade. General study findings and limits: Repertoire dominance by clones expanded before ART was seen at all time points.

With regard to this clone: Its antigen is currently unknown.

Specimens carried about 0.85-11 million cryopreserved PBMC before DNA extraction. The CDR3 totals 14 residues. Trimming at V came to 4 bases and at J to 8 bases, leaving 12 bases not matched to a gene. Germline CDR1 and CDR2: GTSNPN and SVGIG (reference sequence). Survey-level resolution applied to immunoSEQ assay v3.0. Sequenced by immunoSEQ multiplex PCR; TCRdb stores in-frame clones only, minus some. The table records 20,000 to 30,000 clones, 79% of them present only once. This chain uses TRBV30 with TRBJ1-2; 8 bases are a match to TRBD1. Sequenced material: unsorted PBMCs, taken 1.2 years after starting antiretroviral therapy. The clonotype originates from a woman aged 40 to 50 with HIV. CDR3 in DNA: TGTGCCTGGAAGCCCCTGACAGGGGTCTTAGGCTACACCTTC. Encoded protein: CAWKPLTGVLGYTF.